This record covers a single T cell receptor (beta chain). The antigen is not known. This CDR3 has 13 residues. Trimming removed 5 bases from V and 7 bases from J, with 11 bases in between. Germline-derived CDR1 and CDR2 are MNHEY and SMNVEV (reference sequence). From the 5' RACE reads, TCRdb called clonotypes with MiXCR, one entry per CDR3 protein. The sample shows some 120,000 distinct CDR3 sequences, roughly 15% of them seen only once. This record belongs to a study of T cells after yellow fever vaccination. Regarding the study as a whole: Reappearance after the booster was seen for most primary-vaccination clones, at 96% CD4 and roughly 90% CD8. Contaminating bulk clonotypes could be abundant in FACS-sorted repertoires.

This chain links TRBV27 with TRBJ2-2, with no clear D. This material consisted of CD8+ T cells sorted from PBMCs, taken 5 days after the yellow fever booster vaccination. The receptor was isolated from a man aged 18 to 29 who received the YFV17D yellow fever vaccine. CDR3 protein: CASSPVLIGELFF. DNA of the CDR3: TGTGCCAGCAGTCCTGTTCTAATCGGGGAGCTGTTTTTT.